The 18 T cell receptor beta chains reported below all come from one sample, sequenced in a study of T cell changes during pregnancy in multiple sclerosis. Measured with immunoSEQ multiplex PCR; TCRdb has only the in-frame clones, and not every one. This table has some 38,000 clones, approximately 90% appearing once. Source: CD8+ T cells from peripheral blood mononuclear cells, taken in the third trimester of pregnancy. These receptors were obtained from a female donor with multiple sclerosis, enrolled in a pregnancy study.

This clone was seen only once. CDR3 sequence reads: CASSPWASPLGYTF. CDR3 coding DNA: TGTGCCAGCAGCCCCTGGGCCAGCCCGTTGGGCTACACCTTC. The chain combines TRBV5-7 with TRBJ1-2; the D is unclear. TRBV5-7 qualifies as an ORF whose function is uncertain. V was pared by 4 bases and J by 8 bases, with 18 bases between. This CDR3 has 14 residues.

By sample share, this clone is medium-sized. The chain couples TRBV4-1 to TRBJ2-7; 9 positions agree with TRBD1. CDR3 length: 15 amino acids. Trimming took 4 bases from V and 2 from J; bases not matched to a gene: 6. CDR1 and CDR2 (germline): MGHRA, YSYEKL. The CDR3 loop is CASSPGQGPTYEQYF. In DNA form, the CDR3 reads TGCGCCAGCAGCCCCGGACAGGGGCCAACCTACGAGCAGTACTTC.

This clone was detected once. V and J are TRBV7-2 and TRBJ2-7; 9 bases line up with TRBD2. The CDR3 is made up of 19 amino acids. J was trimmed by 8 bases and V by 0 bases; bases with no gene match: 20. Germline-derived CDR1 and CDR2 are SGHTA and FQGNSA. CDR3 in amino acids: CASSLARRGPSGGREKQYF. The CDR3, as DNA: TGTGCCAGCAGCTTAGCCCGCAGGGGACCAAGCGGGGGGCGTGAAAAGCAGTACTTC.

The V call is TRBV19, the J call TRBJ1-2; 9 bases fit TRBD1. CDR3 length: 15 residues. Germline assignment: CDR1 LNHDA and CDR2 SQIVND (reference sequence). V was pared by 4 bases and J by 4 bases, with 7 bases of the junction left unmatched. DNA of the CDR3: TGTGCCAGTAGTACCGGGACAGGGTCGATCTATGGCTACACCTTC. Amino acids: CASSTGTGSIYGYTF.

This rearrangement joins TRBV4-2 to TRBJ2-1, with 8 bases matching TRBD2. The V segment lost 4 bases and the J segment 8 bases; nucleotides outside the gene matches: 10. The CDR3 sequence is 15 residues long. Germline loops: CDR1 LGHNA, CDR2 YNFKEQ. CDR3 protein: CASSLGLGDGDEQFF. The CDR3 DNA is TGTGCCAGCAGCCTGGGACTAGGTGACGGCGATGAGCAGTTCTTC.

This chain links TRBV28 with TRBJ2-2, with TRBD1 matching 7 bases. Germline V gene data show CDR1 as MDHEN and CDR2 as SYDVKM. This CDR3 is 14 amino acids long. V shed 3 bases, J shed 7 bases, and the junction held 5 bases outside the gene matches. For the CDR3, the DNA is TGTGCCAGCAGTTTCCACAGGGGCTACGGGGAGCTGTTTTTT. Amino acids: CASSFHRGYGELFF. The entire variable domain, with the rest obtained from reference TRBV28 and TRBJ2-2, is as follows: DVKVTQSSRYLVKRTGEKVFLECVQDMDHENMFWYRQDPGLGLRLIYFSYDVKMKEKGDIPEGYSVSREKKERFSLILESASTNQTSMYLCASSFHRGYGELFFGEGSRLTVL.

The rearrangement joins TRBV9 to TRBJ2-7; D is uncertain. Trimming left V 0 bases short and J 2 bases short, with 6 bases between. Germline V gene sequence: CDR1 SGDLS, CDR2 YYNGEE. This CDR3 comprises 13 residues. The CDR3 reads CASSVGSAYEQYF. The DNA of the CDR3 is TGTGCCAGCAGCGTAGGTTCGGCCTACGAGCAGTACTTC.

This clone counts as medium-sized. The chain joins TRBV4-3 to TRBJ2-1; 10 bases fit TRBD1. The CDR3 runs 16 residues. The germline gives CDR1 LGHNA, CDR2 YSLEER. Trimming cost V 3 bases and J 2 bases; bases outside gene matches: 4. CDR3 protein: CASSQDRGEAYNEQFF. The CDR3 region has the DNA TGCGCCAGCAGCCAGGACAGGGGGGAGGCCTACAATGAGCAGTTCTTC.

V usage is TRBV9 and J usage is TRBJ1-1; TRBD1 is a possible D gene (6 bases). The CDR3 length is 12 residues. Trimming pared 3 bases from V and 4 bases from J, leaving 7 bases between. CDR1 and CDR2 from the germline V gene are SGDLS and YYNGEE. The CDR3 sequence: CASSGGGTEAFF. For the CDR3, the DNA is TGTGCCAGCAGCGGAGGGGGCACTGAAGCTTTCTTT.

This chain uses TRBV19 with TRBJ1-3; a weak D match, TRBD1 (6 bases). Trimming took 3 bases from V and 8 from J, leaving 17 bases between them. There are 15 residues in the CDR3. The germline gives CDR1 LNHDA, CDR2 SQIVND (reference sequence). The CDR3 region is CASSIGGGPLDTIYF. Written as DNA, the CDR3 is TGTGCCAGTAGTATTGGGGGCGGACCCCTAGACACCATATATTTT.

V is TRBV6-5 and J is TRBJ1-2; the match to TRBD1 covers 11 bases. The CDR3 spans 16 residues. V lost 2 bases to trimming and J lost 6 bases; unmatched junction nucleotides: 8. The germline V gene encodes CDR1 MNHEY and CDR2 SVGAGI. The CDR3 sequence: CASSYIGQGAVDGYTF. The CDR3, as DNA: TGTGCCAGCAGTTACATAGGACAGGGGGCTGTCGATGGCTACACCTTC.

V usage is TRBV10-3 and J usage is TRBJ1-2, with unresolved D. The CDR3 totals 13 residues. The V end lost 9 bases, the J end lost 6 bases, and 17 bases lay between the germline ends. Germline V gene sequence: CDR1 ENHRY, CDR2 SYGVKD. The CDR3: CAITGSRPDGYTF. CDR3 nucleotides: TGTGCCATAACCGGGAGCAGGCCGGATGGCTACACCTTC.

This clone was detected only once. The V and J genes are TRBV11-2 and TRBJ2-1, with a tentative D call TRBD2 (6 bases). The CDR3 totals 15 residues. Germline values: CDR1 SGHAT, CDR2 FQNNGV. The germline V and J ends were trimmed by 0 bases and 3 bases, with 9 bases remaining between them. CDR3 amino acids: CASSLDSGHYNEQFF. CDR3 in DNA: TGTGCCAGCAGCTTAGATAGCGGACACTACAATGAGCAGTTCTTC.

A single count supports this clone. This rearrangement joins TRBV15 to TRBJ1-1; a weak D match, TRBD1 (6 bases). Trimming left V 5 bases short and J 5 bases short, with 18 bases between. This CDR3 spans 15 amino acids. CDR1 is LNHNV and CDR2 is YYDKDF in the germline V gene (reference sequence). The CDR3, as DNA: TGTGCCACCAGCTCTAGACAGGTTGGAGAGACTGAAGCTTTCTTT. Translating it yields CATSSRQVGETEAFF.

The CDR3 reads CASSRGQAYNEQFF. The DNA for the CDR3 is TGCGCCAGCAGCCGCGGACAAGCCTACAATGAGCAGTTCTTC. This chain joins TRBV4-1 and TRBJ2-1; D is possibly TRBD1 (5 bases). The CDR3 contains 14 residues. Between the trimmed V and J ends, which lost 4 bases and 2 bases, there was a span of 9 bases. In germline, CDR1 is MGHRA, CDR2 YSYEKL.

The rearrangement uses TRBV19 and TRBJ2-1; the D gene is possibly TRBD2 (6 bases). CDR1 and CDR2 (germline): LNHDA, SQIVND (reference sequence). CDR3 size: 14 residues. V lost 5 bases and J 3 bases, leaving 11 bases between the germline ends. The CDR3 bases are TGTGCCAGTAGTTTCAGACTAGACTACAATGAGCAGTTCTTC. Encoded protein: CASSFRLDYNEQFF.

This clone was picked up one time. The chain uses TRBV7-9 and TRBJ1-1; the D gene is possibly TRBD1 (6 bases). Germline V gives CDR1 SEHNR, CDR2 FQNEAQ (reference sequence). The germline V and J ends were trimmed by 0 bases and 2 bases, with 10 bases remaining between them. CDR3 length: 15 amino acids. CDR3 in DNA: TGTGCCAGCAGCTTAGCACAGGGTCGCAACACTGAAGCTTTCTTT. This codes for CASSLAQGRNTEAFF. Looking up the rest from reference TRBV7-9 and TRBJ1-1 gives the full variable domain: DTGVSQNPRHKITKRGQNVTFRCDPISEHNRLYWYRQTLGQGPEFLTYFQNEAQLEKSRLLSDRFSAERPKGSFSTLEIQRTEQGDSAMYLCASSLAQGRNTEAFFGQGTRLTVV.

This clone has just a few counts. The V call is TRBV5-1, the J call TRBJ2-1; 11 bases are shared with TRBD1. The germline CDR1 and CDR2 sequences are SGHRS and YFSETQ. This CDR3 contains 14 residues. Trimming removed 2 bases from V and 8 bases from J; junction bases left unmatched: 3. DNA of the CDR3: TGCGCCAGCAGCTTAGGACAGGGGGCAGATGAGCAGTTCTTC. It encodes CASSLGQGADEQFF. The variable domain in full, completed from reference TRBV5-1 and TRBJ2-1, reads KAGVTQTPRYLIKTRGQQVTLSCSPISGHRSVSWYQQTPGQGLQFLFEYFSETQRNKGNFPGRFSGRQFSNSRSEMNVSTLELGDSALYLCASSLGQGADEQFFGPGTRLTVL.